Below are 2 T cell receptor beta chains sequenced from a single sample in a study of blood T cell repertoires in COVID-19. Libraries were prepared by immunoSEQ multiplex PCR; TCRdb keeps only in-frame clonotypes and omits some of them. In the table there are hundreds of thousands of clones, 86% of which are singletons. The sequenced material came from peripheral blood. Receptors were obtained from a woman aged 80 or older with COVID-19, enrolled during active disease.

The chain couples TRBV11-2 to TRBJ1-6; D gene uncertain. V lost 4 bases and J lost 9, with 16 bases in between. Germline V lookup: CDR1 SGHAT, CDR2 FQNNGV. CDR3 length equals 15 residues. The DNA for the CDR3 is TGTGCCAGCAGCTCGCGGGATCCCCAAGTTTCACCCCTCCACTTT. Its protein product is CASSSRDPQVSPLHF.

This clone was seen a handful of times. This rearrangement joins TRBV5-1 to TRBJ2-7; a weak D match, TRBD2 (6 bases). CDR1 and CDR2 (germline): SGHRS, YFSETQ. V lost 0 bases and J 0 bases, leaving 19 bases between the germline ends. The CDR3 runs 18 residues. CDR3 sequence (DNA): TGCGCCAGCAGCTTGGCCACCTCAACGGCGGGGAGCTCCTACGAGCAGTACTTC. Protein: CASSLATSTAGSSYEQYF.